This TCR beta chain was observed in a study of blood T cell repertoires in COVID-19. Study summary: Researchers got acute and convalescent COVID-19 samples from the United States, Italy and Spain.

V trimming: 1 base; J trimming: 6 bases; junction bases outside the gene matches: 5. Germline V lookup: CDR1 SGHNT, CDR2 YYREEE (reference sequence). The CDR3 has 15 amino acids. Using immunoSEQ multiplex PCR, the repertoire was profiled, and TCRdb retains in-frame clones only, with some absent. This table has fewer than 200,000 clones, 83% appearing once. Donors in Cohort 3 counted as recovered after two negative PCRs, clearance, or symptom resolution. The rearrangement uses TRBV5-4 and TRBJ2-1, with 9 bases aligning to TRBD2. The receptor's source is a woman aged 45-59 years who had recovered from COVID-19. The sample was PBMCs or T cells enriched from blood (not recorded which). Here the CDR3 DNA reads TGTGCCAGCAGCTTGTGGCTAGCGGGACGCAATGAGCAGTTCTTC. Residues: CASSLWLAGRNEQFF.